These T cell receptor beta chains were read from a single sample in a study of blood T cell repertoires in COVID-19. Clones were read by immunoSEQ multiplex PCR, and TCRdb kept only the in-frame ones, dropping some. The sample holds some 260,000 clones; around nine tenths are singletons and the top ten take around 3.3%. Sample: peripheral blood. The receptor set was obtained from a man aged 18 to 35 with active or convalescent COVID-19. CDR3s include the opening cysteine and the closing phenylalanine or tryptophan. Fields, in order: J gene, V gene, D gene, CDR3 protein, CDR3 DNA. D genes are given only for firm matches.

TRBJ2-7	TRBV28	TRBD2	CASSLWTSDSYEQYF	TGTGCCAGCAGTTTATGGACTAGCGACTCCTACGAGCAGTACTTC
TRBJ2-1	TRBV5-1	.	CASSLARGTVGFGEQFF	TGCGCCAGCAGCTTGGCCCGGGGGACGGTGGGTTTTGGTGAGCAGTTCTTC
TRBJ2-2	TRBV20-1	TRBD1	CSASDRGHTGELFF	TGCAGTGCTAGTGACAGGGGGCACACCGGGGAGCTGTTTTTT
TRBJ2-1	TRBV6-6	.	CATLFGAGTNEQFF	TGTGCCACCCTATTCGGGGCGGGAACTAATGAGCAGTTCTTC
TRBJ2-1	TRBV9	.	CASSVASNEQFF	TGTGCCAGCAGCGTAGCTAGTAATGAGCAGTTCTTC
TRBJ1-2	TRBV5-1	TRBD1	CASSADRGGYTF	TGCGCCAGCAGCGCAGACAGGGGTGGCTACACCTTC
TRBJ1-4	TRBV4-3	TRBD1	CASSQTGASNEKLFF	TGCGCCAGCAGCCAAACAGGGGCGAGTAATGAAAAACTGTTTTTT
TRBJ2-1	TRBV5-1	TRBD2	CASSRKLAGDTYNEQFF	TGCGCCAGCAGTCGCAAATTGGCGGGAGATACGTACAATGAGCAGTTCTTC
TRBJ1-1	TRBV5-1	.	CASSLVAGGTEAFF	TGCGCCAGCAGCTTGGTTGCGGGGGGCACTGAAGCTTTCTTT
TRBJ1-2	TRBV27	.	CASSPRTAAPRKLGYTF	TGTGCCAGCAGTCCACGGACAGCGGCACCCCGAAAGTTGGGCTACACCTTC
TRBJ2-2	TRBV7-3	TRBD2	CASSLRSGRAGELFF	TGTGCCAGCAGCTTAAGAAGCGGGAGGGCCGGGGAGCTGTTTTTT
TRBJ1-4	TRBV10-3	.	CAFSSTGEKLFF	TGTGCCTTCTCATCAACAGGGGAAAAACTGTTTTTT
TRBJ2-3	TRBV5-1	.	CASSLEDYTTDTQYF	TGCGCCAGCAGCTTGGAGGACTACACCACAGATACGCAGTATTTT
TRBJ1-2	TRBV4-3	.	CASSQGLTDRYGYTF	TGCGCCAGCAGCCAAGGGCTGACGGACAGATATGGCTACACCTTC
TRBJ2-7	TRBV11-2	TRBD2	CASSLVPSGGSYEQYF	TGTGCCAGCAGCTTAGTCCCTAGCGGGGGATCCTACGAGCAGTACTTC
TRBJ2-7	TRBV9	TRBD2	CASSAAGDSYEQYF	TGTGCCAGCAGCGCAGCGGGAGACTCCTACGAGCAGTACTTC
TRBJ1-5	TRBV15	.	CATSKLRSSNQPQHF	TGTGCCACCAGCAAGCTCCGTTCTAGCAATCAGCCCCAGCATTTT